The 6 T cell receptor beta chains reported below all come from one sample, sequenced in a study of read filtering for tumor transcriptome and immune sequencing. The library was built from about 400 ng RNA with molecular barcoded adaptors for alpha/delta and beta/gamma chains. One entry per CDR3 protein, called by TCRdb with MiXCR from the reads. The table has around 500 distinct CDR3 sequences, roughly 80% seen once; the top ten hold roughly 47%. The sequenced sample consisted of a population of CD138-negative cells sorted from bone marrow. These receptors all come from a donor aged 40 or older with multiple myeloma. This table probably holds off-target reads from a library built for another chain.

V gene TRBV11-1 combines with J gene TRBJ2-3; perhaps TRBD1 as D (7 bases). The CDR3 covers 15 residues. Trimming pared 1 base from V and 10 bases from J, leaving 18 bases between. CDR1 and CDR2 (germline): SGHAT, FQDESV (reference sequence). The chain's CDR3 is CASSLDRGGFPAQYF. In DNA form, the CDR3 reads TGTGCCAGCAGCTTAGACAGGGGAGGCTTCCCGGCGCAGTATTTT.

The J gene is TRBJ2-3, the V gene TRBV11-3; D tentatively fits TRBD1 or TRBD2 (5 bases each). Germline CDR1 SGHNT, CDR2 YENEEA. The CDR3 runs to 14 residues. V lost 0 bases and J 1 base, leaving 5 bases between the germline ends. The DNA for the CDR3 is TGTGCCAGCAGCTTAGAGGGACGCACAGATACGCAGTATTTT. Translation: CASSLEGRTDTQYF.

The rearrangement joins TRBV29-1 to TRBJ2-7; D is tentatively TRBD1 or TRBD2 (5 bases each). V lost 5 bases to trimming and J lost 11 bases, with 22 bases between them. CDR1 and CDR2 from the germline V gene are SQVTM and ANQGSEA. This CDR3 contains 13 residues. The CDR3 coding sequence is TGCAGCGTTAAAAAATCCGGGACCGCGTGGGAGTACTTC. This encodes CSVKKSGTAWEYF.

The CDR3 DNA is TGTGCCAGCAGCTTAGCCGGACAAGGGCAGCCCCAGCATTTT. Translated: CASSLAGQGQPQHF. The chain links TRBV7-9 to TRBJ1-5; D may be TRBD1 (5 bases). The CDR3 totals 14 residues. Germline lookup yields CDR1 SEHNR and CDR2 FQNEAQ (reference sequence). Trimming stripped 0 bases from V and 7 bases from J, with 10 bases between.

This clonotype is classed as hyperexpanded (1% or more). The V call is TRBV3-1, the J call TRBJ2-2; tentatively, D is TRBD1 or TRBD2 (5 bases each). The CDR3 has 14 amino acids. CDR1 is LGHDT and CDR2 is YNNKEL in the germline V gene (reference sequence). V was cut by 8 bases and J by 6 bases, with 16 bases left in between. This CDR3 is CASSQGTRAGELFF. The CDR3 DNA reads TGTGCCAGCTCCCAGGGCACTAGGGCCGGGGAGCTGTTTTTT.

The chain is built from TRBV12-3 or TRBV12-4 and TRBJ2-5; 9 bases are shared with TRBD2. This CDR3 contains 15 residues. The trim removed 7 bases at V and 4 bases at J, leaving 10 bases unmatched. The CDR3 reads CASTFSGGRGETQYF. The CDR3 DNA sequence: TGTGCCAGCACCTTCAGCGGGGGGAGGGGAGAGACCCAGTACTTC.